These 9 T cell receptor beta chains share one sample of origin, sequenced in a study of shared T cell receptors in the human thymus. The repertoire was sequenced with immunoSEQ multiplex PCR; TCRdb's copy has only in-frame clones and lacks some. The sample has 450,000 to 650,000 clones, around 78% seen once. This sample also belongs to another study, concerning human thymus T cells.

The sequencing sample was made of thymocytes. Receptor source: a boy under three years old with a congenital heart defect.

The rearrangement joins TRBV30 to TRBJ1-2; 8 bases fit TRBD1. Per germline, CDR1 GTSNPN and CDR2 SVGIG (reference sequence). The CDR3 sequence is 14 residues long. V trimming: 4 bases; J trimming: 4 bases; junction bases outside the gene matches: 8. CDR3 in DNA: TGTGCCTGGACCTTGACAGGGGTTGGCTATGGCTACACCTTC. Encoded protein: CAWTLTGVGYGYTF. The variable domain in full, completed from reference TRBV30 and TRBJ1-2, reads SQTIHQWPATLVQPVGSPLSLECTVEGTSNPNLYWYRQAAGRGLQLLFYSVGIGQISSEVPQNLSASRPQDRQFILSSKKLLLSDSGFYLCAWTLTGVGYGYTFGSGTRLTVV.

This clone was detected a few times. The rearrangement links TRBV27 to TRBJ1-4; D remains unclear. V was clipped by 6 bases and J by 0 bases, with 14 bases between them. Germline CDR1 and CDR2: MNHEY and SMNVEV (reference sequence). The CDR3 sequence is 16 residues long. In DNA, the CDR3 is TGTGCCAGCAGCCCACTACTACGGGCAACTAATGAAAAACTGTTTTTT. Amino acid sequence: CASSPLLRATNEKLFF.

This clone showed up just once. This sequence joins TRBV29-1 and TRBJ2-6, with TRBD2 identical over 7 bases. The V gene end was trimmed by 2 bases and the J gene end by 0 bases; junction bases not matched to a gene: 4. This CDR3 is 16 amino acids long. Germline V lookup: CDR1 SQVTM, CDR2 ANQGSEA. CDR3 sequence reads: CSVEQAGRSGANVLTF. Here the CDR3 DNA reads TGCAGCGTTGAACAAGCGGGACGCTCTGGGGCCAACGTCCTGACTTTC. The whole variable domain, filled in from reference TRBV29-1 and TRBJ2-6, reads SAVISQKPSRDICQRGTSLTIQCQVDSQVTMMFWYRQQPGQSLTLIATANQGSEATYESGFVIDKFPISRPNLTFSTLTVSNMSPEDSSIYLCSVEQAGRSGANVLTFGAGSRLTVL.

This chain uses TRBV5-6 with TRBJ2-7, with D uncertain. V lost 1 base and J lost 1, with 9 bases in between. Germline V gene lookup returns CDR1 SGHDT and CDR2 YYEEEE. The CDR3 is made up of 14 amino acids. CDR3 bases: TGTGCCAGCAGCTTGCACTATCCTTCCTACGAGCAGTACTTC. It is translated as CASSLHYPSYEQYF.

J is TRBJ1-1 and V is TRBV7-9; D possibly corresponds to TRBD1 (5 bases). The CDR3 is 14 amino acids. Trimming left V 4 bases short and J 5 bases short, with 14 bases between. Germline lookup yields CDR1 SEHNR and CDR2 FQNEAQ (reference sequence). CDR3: CASSWGGRKTEAFF. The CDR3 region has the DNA TGTGCCAGCAGCTGGGGGGGGAGGAAGACTGAAGCTTTCTTT.

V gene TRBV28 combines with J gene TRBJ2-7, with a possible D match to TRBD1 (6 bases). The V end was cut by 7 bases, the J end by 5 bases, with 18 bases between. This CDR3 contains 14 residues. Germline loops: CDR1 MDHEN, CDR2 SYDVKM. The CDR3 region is CASTRPNRVNEQYF. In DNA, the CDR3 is TGTGCCAGCACCCGACCCAACAGGGTCAACGAGCAGTACTTC.

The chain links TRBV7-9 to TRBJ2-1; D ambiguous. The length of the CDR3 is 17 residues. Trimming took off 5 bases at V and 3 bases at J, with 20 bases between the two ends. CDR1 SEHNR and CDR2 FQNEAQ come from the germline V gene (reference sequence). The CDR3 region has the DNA TGTGCCAGCAGCCCTTATGGCCACATAACGGGCTACAATGAGCAGTTCTTC. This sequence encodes CASSPYGHITGYNEQFF.

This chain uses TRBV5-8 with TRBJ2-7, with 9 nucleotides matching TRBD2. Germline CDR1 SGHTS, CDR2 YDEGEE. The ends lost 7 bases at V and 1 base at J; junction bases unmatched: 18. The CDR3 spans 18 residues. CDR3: CASGPGALGGRESYEQYF. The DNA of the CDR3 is TGTGCCAGCGGACCCGGGGCTCTGGGCGGGAGGGAATCCTACGAGCAGTACTTC.

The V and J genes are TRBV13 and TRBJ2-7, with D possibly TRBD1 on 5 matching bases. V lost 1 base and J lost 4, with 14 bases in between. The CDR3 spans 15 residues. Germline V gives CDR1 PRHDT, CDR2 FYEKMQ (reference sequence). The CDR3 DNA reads TGTGCCAGCAGCTTAGCGTCCGACAGTAGGTACGAGCAGTACTTC. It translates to CASSLASDSRYEQYF.